This T cell receptor (beta chain) emerged from a study of a mutant IDH1 vaccine in newly diagnosed glioma. Study information: Treatment recipients were about 62% male and approximately 40% female, and their mean age was around 39 years.

Study-wide findings and caveats: Pseudoprogression looked unconnected to shifts in top peripheral T cell clonotypes.

The CDR3 runs 17 residues. Method: immunoSEQ multiplex PCR; TCRdb's copy keeps in-frame clones and lacks some. Seen here are about 90,000 clones, nearly 90% observed once, and the top ten hold over 0.6%. Time point denoted: week 47, end of study. All doses held 300 ug of mutant IDH1 20-mer peptide, with topical imiquimod. Diagnosis in the donors showed new WHO grade 3 or 4 astrocytomas that were IDH1-mutant and ATRX-lost. As to this clone: Its target is unknown.

Sequences were derived from PBMCs, sampled from a glioma patient whose treatment included an IDH1 peptide vaccine. The rearrangement links TRBV21-1 to TRBJ1-3; the table names TRBD1, a call not compared with the DNA. TRBV21-1 is termed a pseudogene. This sequence originates from a woman aged 45-65 years with glioma. This chain's CDR3 is CASSSRTGVNGGNTIYF. The CDR3 coding sequence is TGTGCCAGCAGCTCGCGGACAGGCGTGAATGGAGGAAACACCATATATTTT.